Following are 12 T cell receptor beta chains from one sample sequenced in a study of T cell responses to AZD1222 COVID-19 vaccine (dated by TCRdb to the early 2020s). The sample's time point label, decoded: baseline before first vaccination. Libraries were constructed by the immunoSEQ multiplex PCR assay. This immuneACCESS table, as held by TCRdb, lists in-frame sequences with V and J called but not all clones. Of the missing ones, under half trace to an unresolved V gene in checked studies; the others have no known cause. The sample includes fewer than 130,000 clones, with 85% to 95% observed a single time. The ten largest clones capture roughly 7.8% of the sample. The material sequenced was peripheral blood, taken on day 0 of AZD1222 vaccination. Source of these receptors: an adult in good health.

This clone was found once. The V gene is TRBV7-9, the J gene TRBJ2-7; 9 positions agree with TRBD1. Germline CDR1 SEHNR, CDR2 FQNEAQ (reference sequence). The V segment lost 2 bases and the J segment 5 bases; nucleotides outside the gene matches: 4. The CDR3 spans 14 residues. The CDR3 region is CASSLRDRENEQYF. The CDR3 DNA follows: TGTGCCAGCAGCTTAAGGGACAGGGAGAACGAGCAGTACTTC.

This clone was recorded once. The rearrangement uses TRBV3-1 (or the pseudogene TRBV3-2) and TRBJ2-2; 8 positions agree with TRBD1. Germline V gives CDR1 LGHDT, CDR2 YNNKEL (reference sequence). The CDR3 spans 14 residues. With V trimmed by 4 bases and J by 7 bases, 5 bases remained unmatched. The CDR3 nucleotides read TGTGCCAGCAGCCGACAGGGGTCAGTCGGGGAGCTGTTTTTT. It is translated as CASSRQGSVGELFF.

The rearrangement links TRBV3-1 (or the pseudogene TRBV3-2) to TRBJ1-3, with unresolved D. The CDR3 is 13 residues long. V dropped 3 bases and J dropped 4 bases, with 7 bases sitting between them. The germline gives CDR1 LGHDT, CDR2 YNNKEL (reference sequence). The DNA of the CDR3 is TGTGCCAGCAGCCAGATTCAGGGAAACACCATATATTTT. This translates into CASSQIQGNTIYF.

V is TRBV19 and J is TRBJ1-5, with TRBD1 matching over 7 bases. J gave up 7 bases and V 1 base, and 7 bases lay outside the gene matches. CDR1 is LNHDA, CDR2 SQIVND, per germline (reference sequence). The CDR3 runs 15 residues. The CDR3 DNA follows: TGTGCCAGTAGTATAGTCCCAGGGGGAGAGCAGCCCCAGCATTTT. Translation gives CASSIVPGGEQPQHF.

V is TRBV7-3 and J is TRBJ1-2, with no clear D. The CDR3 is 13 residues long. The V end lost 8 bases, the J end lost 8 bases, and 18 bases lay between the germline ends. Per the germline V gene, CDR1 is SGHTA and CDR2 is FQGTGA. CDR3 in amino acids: CASSEGPARGYTF. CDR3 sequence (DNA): TGTGCCAGCTCGGAAGGGCCAGCGCGGGGCTACACCTTC.

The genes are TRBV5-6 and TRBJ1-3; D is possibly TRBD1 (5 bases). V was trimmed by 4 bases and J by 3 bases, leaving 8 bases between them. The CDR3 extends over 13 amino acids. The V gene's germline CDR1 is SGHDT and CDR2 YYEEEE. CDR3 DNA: TGTGCCAGCAGCCCAGGGCTTGGAAACACCATATATTTT. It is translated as CASSPGLGNTIYF.

Here the CDR3 DNA reads TGTGCCAGCAGCTCCGGGACTTCAGGGCCCCAGCATTTT. Residues: CASSSGTSGPQHF. The chain joins TRBV7-9 to TRBJ1-5; possibly TRBD1 for D (5 bases). This CDR3 contains 13 residues. CDR1 is SEHNR, CDR2 FQNEAQ, per germline (reference sequence). V lost 4 bases and J lost 9, with 13 bases in between.

DNA of the CDR3: TGTGCCAGCAGCCCTAGCGGGGGGGCGGGGAATGAGCAGTTCTTC. It translates to CASSPSGGAGNEQFF. This chain uses TRBV7-9 with TRBJ2-1; TRBD2 matches 12 bases. Germline CDR1 and CDR2: SEHNR and FQNEAQ (reference sequence). The V gene end was trimmed by 5 bases and the J gene end by 7 bases; junction bases not matched to a gene: 6. This CDR3 region has 15 residues.

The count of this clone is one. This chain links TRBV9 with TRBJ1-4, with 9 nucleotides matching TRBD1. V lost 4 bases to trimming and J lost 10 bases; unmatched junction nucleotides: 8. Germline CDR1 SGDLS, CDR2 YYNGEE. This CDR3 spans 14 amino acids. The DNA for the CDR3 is TGTGCCAGCAGCCCCCGGACAGGGGAGGGAAAACTGTTTTTT. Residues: CASSPRTGEGKLFF. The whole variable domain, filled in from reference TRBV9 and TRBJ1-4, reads DSGVTQTPKHLITATGQRVTLRCSPRSGDLSVYWYQQSLDQGLQFLIQYYNGEERAKGNILERFSAQQFPDLHSELNLSSLELGDSALYFCASSPRTGEGKLFFGSGTQLSVL.

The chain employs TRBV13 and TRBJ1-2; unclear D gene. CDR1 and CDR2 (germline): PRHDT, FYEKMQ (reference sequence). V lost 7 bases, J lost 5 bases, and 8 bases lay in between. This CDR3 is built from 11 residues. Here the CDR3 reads CASNLGYGYTF. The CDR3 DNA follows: TGTGCCAGCAACCTCGGGTATGGCTACACCTTC.

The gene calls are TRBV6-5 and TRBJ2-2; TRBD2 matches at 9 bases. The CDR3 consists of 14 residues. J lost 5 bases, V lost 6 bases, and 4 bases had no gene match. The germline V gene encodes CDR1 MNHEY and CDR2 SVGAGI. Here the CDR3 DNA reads TGTGCCAGCAGCCGCGGGGGGGCAACCGGGGAGCTGTTTTTT. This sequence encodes CASSRGGATGELFF.

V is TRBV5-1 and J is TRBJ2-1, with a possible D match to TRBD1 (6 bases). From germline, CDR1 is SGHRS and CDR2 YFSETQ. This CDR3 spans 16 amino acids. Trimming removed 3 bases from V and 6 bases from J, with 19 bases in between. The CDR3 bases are TGCGCCAGCAGCTCGATCACAGGGAGTACGGGCAATGAGCAGTTCTTC. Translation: CASSSITGSTGNEQFF.